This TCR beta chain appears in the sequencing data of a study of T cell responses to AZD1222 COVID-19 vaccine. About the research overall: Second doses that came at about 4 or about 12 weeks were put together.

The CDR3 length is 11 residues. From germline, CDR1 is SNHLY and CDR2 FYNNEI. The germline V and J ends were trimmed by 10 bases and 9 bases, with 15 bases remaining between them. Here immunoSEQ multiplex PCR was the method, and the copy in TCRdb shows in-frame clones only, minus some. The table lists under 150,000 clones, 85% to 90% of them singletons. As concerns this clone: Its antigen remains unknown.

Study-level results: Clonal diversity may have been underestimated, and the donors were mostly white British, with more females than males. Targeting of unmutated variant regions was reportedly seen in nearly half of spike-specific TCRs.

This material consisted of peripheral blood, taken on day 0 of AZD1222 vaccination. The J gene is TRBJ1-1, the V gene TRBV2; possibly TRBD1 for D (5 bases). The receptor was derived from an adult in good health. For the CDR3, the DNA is TGTGCCACCGGGACCGACGGTCAAGCTTTCTTT. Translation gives CATGTDGQAFF.